The sequence of this T cell receptor beta chain was determined in a study of beta chain features in type 1 diabetes. Reverse transcription of all isolated RNA meant that expressed TCRB transcripts were sequenced. Clones were read by immunoSEQ multiplex PCR, and TCRdb kept only the in-frame ones, dropping some. The repertoire consists of roughly 140,000 clones, with under 13% occurring once and the leading ten covering 0.45% to 0.5%. Notes on the study in general: Shorter TCRB CDR3s, moderately but significantly so, were found in Type 1 diabetes patients in all four CD4+ subsets.

On this clone: Its specificity is unknown.

This clonotype originated in a man aged 25 to 40 with type 1 diabetes. Sequenced sample: central memory CD4+ T cells from blood.

This CDR3 reads CASASAGVGYTF. CDR3 coding DNA: TGTGCCAGCGCATCGGCGGGAGTGGGCTACACCTTC. The rearrangement links TRBV5-4 to TRBJ1-2; D gene unclear. This CDR3 comprises 12 residues. Germline V gene lookup returns CDR1 SGHNT and CDR2 YYREEE (reference sequence). V lost 7 bases, J lost 8 bases, and 15 bases lay in between.